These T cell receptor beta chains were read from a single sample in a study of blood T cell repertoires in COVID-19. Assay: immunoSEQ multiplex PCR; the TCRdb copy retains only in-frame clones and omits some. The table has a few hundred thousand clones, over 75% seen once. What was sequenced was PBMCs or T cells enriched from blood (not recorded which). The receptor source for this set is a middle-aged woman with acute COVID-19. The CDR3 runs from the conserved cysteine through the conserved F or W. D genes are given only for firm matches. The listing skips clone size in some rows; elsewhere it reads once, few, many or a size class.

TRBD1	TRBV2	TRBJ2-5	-	CASRGDREVETQYF	TGTGCCAGCAGGGGGGACAGGGAAGTGGAGACCCAGTACTTC
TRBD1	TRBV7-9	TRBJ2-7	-	CASSSKDTGDATYEQYF	TGTGCCAGCAGCTCCAAGGATACAGGGGACGCCACCTACGAGCAGTACTTC
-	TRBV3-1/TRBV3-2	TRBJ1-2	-	CASSQDQGAYGYTF	TGTGCCAGCAGCCAAGATCAAGGGGCATATGGCTACACCTTC
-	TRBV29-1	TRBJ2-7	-	CSGRSAGESYEQYF	TGCAGCGGGAGGAGTGCAGGGGAGTCCTACGAGCAGTACTTC
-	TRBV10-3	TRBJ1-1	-	CAISETVNTEAFF	TGTGCCATCAGTGAGACAGTGAACACTGAAGCTTTCTTT
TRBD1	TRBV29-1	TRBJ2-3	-	CSVVGQAGADTQYF	TGCAGCGTCGTAGGACAGGCAGGGGCAGATACGCAGTATTTT
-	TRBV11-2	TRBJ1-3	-	CASSFQGPHSGNTIYF	TGTGCCAGCAGCTTTCAGGGTCCCCACTCTGGAAACACCATATATTTT
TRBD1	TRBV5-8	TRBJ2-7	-	CASNPRTGSYEQYF	TGTGCCAGCAACCCCCGGACAGGGAGCTACGAGCAGTACTTC
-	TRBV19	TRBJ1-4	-	CASMKQASTNEKLFF	TGTGCCAGTATGAAGCAGGCCTCAACTAATGAAAAACTGTTTTTT
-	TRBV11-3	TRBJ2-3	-	CASSLAPTATDTQYF	TGTGCCAGCAGCTTAGCTCCCACAGCTACAGATACGCAGTATTTT
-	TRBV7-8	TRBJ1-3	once	CASSPTGSRTGNTIYF	TGTGCCAGCAGCCCCACAGGATCCCGCACTGGAAACACCATATATTTT
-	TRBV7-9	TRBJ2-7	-	CASSRQGRGYEQYF	TGTGCCAGCAGCCGCCAGGGGAGAGGCTACGAGCAGTACTTC
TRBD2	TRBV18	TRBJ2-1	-	CASSPGVAGVAGYNEQFF	TGTGCCAGCTCACCCGGAGTAGCGGGAGTCGCGGGGTACAATGAGCAGTTCTTC
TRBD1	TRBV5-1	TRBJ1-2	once	CASRDGTGEDYGYTF	TGCGCCAGCAGGGATGGGACAGGGGAAGACTATGGCTACACCTTC
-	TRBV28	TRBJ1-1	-	CASSLSTEAFF	TGTGCCAGCAGCCTCTCGACTGAAGCTTTCTTT
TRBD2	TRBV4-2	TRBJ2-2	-	CASSPSGIGTGELFF	TGTGCCAGCAGCCCCAGCGGGATCGGCACCGGGGAGCTGTTTTTT
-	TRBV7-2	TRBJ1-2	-	CASSFNQVLYGYTF	TGTGCCAGCAGCTTTAATCAGGTCCTCTATGGCTACACCTTC
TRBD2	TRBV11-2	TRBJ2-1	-	CASSSPMSGGPGGEQFF	TGTGCCAGCAGCTCCCCTATGAGCGGGGGCCCTGGGGGTGAGCAGTTCTTC
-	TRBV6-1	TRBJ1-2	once	CASSEGGRGYGYTF	TGTGCCAGCAGTGAGGGGGGGCGCGGCTATGGCTACACCTTC
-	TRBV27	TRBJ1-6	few	CASSLGRGSSPLHF	TGTGCCAGCAGTTTAGGTCGGGGGAGTTCACCCCTCCACTTT
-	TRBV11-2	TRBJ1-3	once	CASSLDPGVGNTIYF	TGTGCCAGCAGCTTAGACCCCGGGGTTGGAAACACCATATATTTT
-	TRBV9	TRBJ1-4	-	CASSADLGLNEKLFF	TGTGCCAGCAGCGCCGATCTCGGACTTAATGAAAAACTGTTTTTT
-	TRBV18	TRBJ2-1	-	CASSDSGEQFF	TGTGCCAGCTCCGACTCCGGTGAGCAGTTCTTC
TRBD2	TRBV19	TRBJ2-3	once	CASKASGGTDTQYF	TGTGCCAGTAAAGCTAGCGGGGGCACAGATACGCAGTATTTT
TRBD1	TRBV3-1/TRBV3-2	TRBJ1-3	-	CASSLFPGQSSGNTIYF	TGTGCCAGCAGCCTTTTCCCGGGACAGAGTTCTGGAAACACCATATATTTT
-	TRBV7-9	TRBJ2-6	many	CASRTIGRENVLTF	TGTGCCAGTAGGACTATCGGCAGGGAGAACGTCCTGACTTTC
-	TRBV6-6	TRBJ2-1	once	CASSYVDRHTYNEQFF	TGTGCCAGCAGTTACGTCGACCGACATACCTACAATGAGCAGTTCTTC
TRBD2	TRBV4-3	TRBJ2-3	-	CASSQEGLAGTDTQYF	TGCGCCAGCAGCCAAGAGGGACTAGCGGGCACAGATACGCAGTATTTT
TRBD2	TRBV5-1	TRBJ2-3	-	CASRPGLAGADTQYF	TGCGCCAGCAGGCCGGGACTAGCGGGAGCAGATACGCAGTATTTT
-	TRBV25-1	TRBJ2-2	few	CASSDLANTGELFF	TGTGCCAGCAGTGATCTAGCGAACACCGGGGAGCTGTTTTTT
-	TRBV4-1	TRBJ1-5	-	CASSLIQEKGSPGVFNQPQHF	TGCGCCAGCAGCCTCATACAGGAGAAGGGATCCCCGGGGGTCTTCAATCAGCCCCAGCATTTT
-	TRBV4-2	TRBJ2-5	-	CASSQARTEETQYF	TGTGCCAGCAGCCAAGCCAGAACCGAAGAGACCCAGTACTTC
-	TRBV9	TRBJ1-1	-	CASSEGQDTEAFF	TGTGCCAGCAGCGAGGGACAAGACACTGAAGCTTTCTTT
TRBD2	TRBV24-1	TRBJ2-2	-	CATSDFVLAGRNTGELFF	TGTGCCACCAGTGATTTCGTTCTAGCGGGGCGGAACACCGGGGAGCTGTTTTTT
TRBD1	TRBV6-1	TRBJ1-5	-	CASSEGTGQDQPQHF	TGTGCCAGCAGTGAAGGGACAGGGCAGGATCAGCCCCAGCATTTT
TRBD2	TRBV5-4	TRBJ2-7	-	CASSPGLAGIEIYEQYF	TGTGCCAGCAGCCCAGGACTAGCGGGAATAGAGATCTACGAGCAGTACTTC
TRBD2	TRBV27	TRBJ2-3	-	CASSISGRADTQYF	TGTGCCAGCAGTATTAGCGGGAGGGCAGATACGCAGTATTTT
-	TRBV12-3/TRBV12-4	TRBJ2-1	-	CASSTTGTEQFF	TGTGCCAGCAGTACTACAGGGACTGAGCAGTTCTTC
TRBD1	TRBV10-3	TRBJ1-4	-	CAISDFGTGREKLFF	TGTGCCATCAGTGATTTCGGGACAGGGAGGGAAAAACTGTTTTTT
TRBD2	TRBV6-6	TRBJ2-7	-	CASSSSGSSHEQYF	TGTGCCAGCAGTTCCAGCGGGAGTTCCCACGAGCAGTACTTC
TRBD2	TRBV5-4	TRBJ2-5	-	CASSSRLADFQETQYF	TGTGCCAGCAGCTCAAGACTAGCGGACTTCCAAGAGACCCAGTACTTC
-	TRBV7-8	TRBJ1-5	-	CASSSSVTGTYRSNQPQHF	TGTGCCAGCAGCTCGTCAGTGACAGGTACTTATCGGAGCAATCAGCCCCAGCATTTT
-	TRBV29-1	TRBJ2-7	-	CSVAKHEYEQYF	TGCAGCGTTGCAAAGCATGAGTACGAGCAGTACTTC
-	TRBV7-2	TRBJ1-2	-	CASSLVRGTNYGYTF	TGTGCCAGCAGCTTAGTACGGGGGACCAACTATGGCTACACCTTC